Below, 23 T cell receptor beta chains from the same sample are listed, as sequenced in a study of blood T cell repertoires in COVID-19. Clones were read by immunoSEQ multiplex PCR, and TCRdb kept only the in-frame ones, dropping some. The data hold 74,000 or so clones, with 85% to 90% observed a single time. Input material: peripheral blood. All receptors come from a man aged 45-65 years with acute or convalescent COVID-19.

This chain uses TRBV5-8 with TRBJ1-2; D is ambiguous. This CDR3 contains 11 residues. CDR1 SGHTS and CDR2 YDEGEE come from the germline V gene. Trimming removed 6 bases from V and 2 bases from J, with 5 bases in between. CDR3 in amino acids: CASTVNYGYTF. CDR3 nucleotides: TGTGCCAGCACGGTCAACTATGGCTACACCTTC.

In its sample, this clone was seen once. The chain joins TRBV5-4 to TRBJ1-5; D gene uncertain. This CDR3 spans 13 amino acids. The V gene's germline CDR1 is SGHNT and CDR2 YYREEE (reference sequence). Trimming took 0 bases from V and 5 from J, leaving 6 bases between them. The CDR3 nucleotides are TGTGCCAGCAGCTTGGATGTAGATCAGCCCCAGCATTTT. This gives the protein CASSLDVDQPQHF.

The chain carries TRBV5-1 and TRBJ2-3, with 7 bases that match TRBD2. The ends lost 2 bases at V and 0 bases at J; junction bases unmatched: 3. CDR3 length: 15 amino acids. CDR1 and CDR2 (germline): SGHRS, YFSETQ. Here the CDR3 DNA reads TGCGCCAGCAGCTTCCTAGCGGATAGCACAGATACGCAGTATTTT. It yields the protein CASSFLADSTDTQYF.

CDR3 coding DNA: TGCGCCAGCAGGTCCGGGACTAGCGGGAGGGATGAGCAGTTCTTC. This translates into CASRSGTSGRDEQFF. The chain uses TRBV10-2 and TRBJ2-1; TRBD2 matches at 16 bases. Trimming took 6 bases from V and 8 from J; bases not matched to a gene: 4. Germline CDR1 is WSHSY and CDR2 is SAAADI. This CDR3 region has 15 residues.

This clone is a singleton in its sample. The chain couples TRBV3-1 (or the pseudogene TRBV3-2) to TRBJ2-1, with 7 bases fitting TRBD1. J lost 8 bases, V lost 4 bases, and 2 bases had no gene match. The CDR3 has 12 residues. In germline, CDR1 is LGHDT, CDR2 YNNKEL (reference sequence). The CDR3 sequence: CASSPTGDEQFF. The CDR3 DNA follows: TGTGCCAGCAGCCCTACAGGGGATGAGCAGTTCTTC.

This chain links TRBV28 with TRBJ2-2, with D perhaps matching TRBD1 (6 bases). Germline values: CDR1 MDHEN, CDR2 SYDVKM. This CDR3 spans 15 amino acids. V lost 5 bases and J 6 bases, leaving 16 bases between the germline ends. The CDR3 region has the DNA TGTGCCAGCAGTCCCCGGGACACTAGGGCCGGGGAGCTGTTTTTT. It is translated as CASSPRDTRAGELFF.

The gene calls are TRBV3-1 (or the pseudogene TRBV3-2) and TRBJ1-2; 7 bases agree with TRBD1. Germline trimming cut 0 bases from V and 4 bases from J; bases unmatched to any gene: 2. Germline CDR1 and CDR2: LGHDT and YNNKEL (reference sequence). The CDR3 runs 14 residues. The CDR3, as DNA: TGTGCCAGCAGCCAAGACAGGGGGATCTATGGCTACACCTTC. Translation: CASSQDRGIYGYTF.

The rearrangement links TRBV11-3 to TRBJ1-1; D is uncertain. Deletions cut 1 base from V and 2 bases from J, with 8 bases between. The CDR3 length is 14 residues. CDR1 is SGHNT, CDR2 YENEEA, per germline. CDR3 sequence reads: CASSLVNLNTEAFF. CDR3 sequence (DNA): TGTGCCAGCAGCTTAGTGAACCTAAACACTGAAGCTTTCTTT.

CDR3 coding DNA: TGTGCCACCAGCAGAGACCCATCCGGGAAATCTACCTACAATGAGCAGTTCTTC. As protein: CATSRDPSGKSTYNEQFF. V is TRBV15 and J is TRBJ2-1; the D gene is possibly TRBD2 (5 bases). The CDR3 covers 18 residues. The V end was cut by 0 bases, the J end by 2 bases, with 17 bases between. The V gene's germline CDR1 is LNHNV and CDR2 YYDKDF (reference sequence). Filled out from reference TRBV15 and TRBJ2-1, the complete variable domain reads DAMVIQNPRYQVTQFGKPVTLSCSQTLNHNVMYWYQQKSSQAPKLLFHYYDKDFNNEADTPDNFQSRRPNTSFCFLDIRSPGLGDTAMYLCATSRDPSGKSTYNEQFFGPGTRLTVL.

This clone has just one count. The chain has TRBV5-1 and TRBJ1-1, with a weak D call TRBD1 (6 bases). With 6 bases removed from V and 2 bases from J, the gap between germline ends came to 17 bases. This CDR3 spans 15 amino acids. CDR1 and CDR2 from the germline V gene are SGHRS and YFSETQ. The chain's CDR3 is CASNPLGAGNTEAFF. Written as DNA, the CDR3 is TGCGCCAGCAACCCTCTGGGGGCGGGTAACACTGAAGCTTTCTTT.

The chain links TRBV4-3 to TRBJ1-2; no clear D. Looked up from germline, CDR1 is LGHNA and CDR2 is YSLEER. This CDR3 is built from 14 residues. V shed 0 bases and J shed 5 bases, with 10 bases lying between them. This chain's CDR3 is CASSQDPSGYGYTF. The CDR3 DNA reads TGCGCCAGCAGCCAAGATCCGTCGGGTTATGGCTACACCTTC.

This sequence joins TRBV28 and TRBJ2-1; D perhaps matches TRBD2 (5 bases). The CDR3 contains 17 residues. V lost 4 bases to trimming and J lost 0 bases, with 16 bases between them. Germline loops: CDR1 MDHEN, CDR2 SYDVKM. The CDR3 sequence is CASSSPTRLDSYNEQFF. The CDR3 DNA follows: TGTGCCAGCAGTTCACCTACTAGGTTAGACTCCTACAATGAGCAGTTCTTC.

The genes are TRBV6-2 or TRBV6-3 and TRBJ2-2, with 7 bases aligning to TRBD2. The CDR3 totals 17 residues. V lost 6 bases, J lost 1 base, and 11 bases stayed unmatched. Per the germline V gene, CDR1 is MNHEY and CDR2 is SVGEGT. Here the CDR3 reads CASSQRTSRVNTGELFF. CDR3 in DNA: TGTGCCAGCAGCCAAAGGACTAGTAGAGTGAACACCGGGGAGCTGTTTTTT.

This chain joins TRBV11-3 and TRBJ1-5; maybe TRBD1 (5 bases). There are 15 residues in the CDR3. With 5 bases removed from V and 7 bases from J, the gap between germline ends came to 18 bases. CDR1 and CDR2 from the germline V gene are SGHNT and YENEEA. The CDR3 sequence: CASSQQAPDGQPQHF. CDR3 in DNA: TGTGCCAGCAGCCAACAGGCGCCTGATGGCCAGCCCCAGCATTTT.

Judged by abundance, this clone is medium-sized. This rearrangement joins TRBV18 to TRBJ2-2, with 7 bases identical to TRBD1. J lost 5 bases, V lost 2 bases, and 8 bases had no gene match. This CDR3 region has 16 residues. Germline loops: CDR1 KGHSH, CDR2 LQKENI. The CDR3 DNA follows: TGTGCCAGCTCACCAGGACAGGCAATCGGGACCGGGGAGCTGTTTTTT. It specifies CASSPGQAIGTGELFF.

V usage is TRBV4-1 and J usage is TRBJ2-3; TRBD2 is a possible D gene (6 bases). The germline V gene encodes CDR1 MGHRA and CDR2 YSYEKL. V was clipped by 6 bases and J by 3 bases, with 16 bases between them. The CDR3 extends over 15 amino acids. CDR3 nucleotide sequence: TGCGCCAGCAGATCCGGGAGTGAGTTTACAGATACGCAGTATTTT. It is translated as CASRSGSEFTDTQYF.

This chain joins TRBV12-5 and TRBJ2-5, with a possible D match to TRBD2 (5 bases). Germline lookup yields CDR1 LGHNT and CDR2 FRNRAP. V dropped 4 bases and J dropped 2 bases, with 17 bases sitting between them. CDR3 length: 16 amino acids. CDR3 nucleotide sequence: TGTGCTAGTGGTTCTCCCTTCGCGGGCTTACAAGAGACCCAGTACTTC. It codes for CASGSPFAGLQETQYF.

The chain recombines TRBV6-2 or TRBV6-3 with TRBJ2-1; perhaps TRBD2 as D (6 bases). Germline assignment: CDR1 MNHEY and CDR2 SVGEGT. V lost 3 bases and J lost 3, with 21 bases in between. The CDR3 is 18 residues long. The CDR3 nucleotides read TGTGCCAGCAGTTATGAGGGAGGCATTCCGGCGGACTACAATGAGCAGTTCTTC. This sequence encodes CASSYEGGIPADYNEQFF.

The chain couples TRBV6-6 to TRBJ2-5, with D maybe TRBD1 (6 bases). The V and J ends lost 0 bases and 5 bases respectively, with 10 bases between them. This CDR3 comprises 14 residues. Germline CDR1 and CDR2: MNHNY and SVGAGI (reference sequence). The CDR3 coding sequence is TGTGCCAGCAGTTACTCGCCAGGGGAGGAGACCCAGTACTTC. Residues: CASSYSPGEETQYF.

The chain carries TRBV6-6 and TRBJ1-5; possible D gene TRBD1, 5 bases. The V end lost 10 bases, the J end lost 4 bases, and 14 bases lay between the germline ends. Germline CDR1 is MNHNY and CDR2 is SVGAGI (reference sequence). The CDR3 is 13 amino acids. The CDR3 sequence is CATTVPGNQPQHF. CDR3 nucleotides: TGTGCCACCACAGTTCCAGGGAATCAGCCCCAGCATTTT.

This chain links TRBV7-9 with TRBJ1-2; tentative D call: TRBD1 (5 bases). The V gene's germline CDR1 is SEHNR and CDR2 FQNEAQ (reference sequence). The V end was cut by 0 bases, the J end by 4 bases, with 21 bases between. The length of the CDR3 is 18 residues. Here the CDR3 reads CASSLAATSGGSAYGYTF. The CDR3 bases are TGTGCCAGCAGCTTAGCCGCCACTTCCGGGGGAAGTGCCTATGGCTACACCTTC.

J is TRBJ1-5 and V is TRBV28, with D unclear. The V end was cut by 3 bases, the J end by 7 bases, with 19 bases between. Germline lookup yields CDR1 MDHEN and CDR2 SYDVKM. The CDR3 covers 16 residues. CDR3 region: CASSFRRRLRHQPQHF. For the CDR3, the DNA is TGTGCCAGCAGTTTTCGTCGGAGGCTTCGCCACCAGCCCCAGCATTTT. The variable domain in full, completed from reference TRBV28 and TRBJ1-5, reads DVKVTQSSRYLVKRTGEKVFLECVQDMDHENMFWYRQDPGLGLRLIYFSYDVKMKEKGDIPEGYSVSREKKERFSLILESASTNQTSMYLCASSFRRRLRHQPQHFGDGTRLSIL.

This sequence joins TRBV28 and TRBJ2-7; D might be TRBD1 (6 bases). V shed 5 bases and J shed 1 base, with 15 bases lying between them. Per the germline V gene, CDR1 is MDHEN and CDR2 is SYDVKM. There are 15 residues in the CDR3. Here the CDR3 DNA reads TGTGCCAGCAGTCGCACCACGACAGGATCCTACGAGCAGTACTTC. The encoded protein is CASSRTTTGSYEQYF.